The 20 T cell receptor beta chains below were found in one sample sequenced in a study of TIL therapy for anti-PD-1-resistant metastatic lung cancer. This was the immunoSEQ v3 assay. The protocol was immunoSEQ multiplex PCR, while the TCRdb copy is restricted to in-frame clones and leaves out a portion. The table shows about 7,500 clones, with less than 85% occurring only once. The sample's time point: pre-treatment sample, taken before nivolumab and TIL therapy. The tumor samples were excised metastases, mostly pleural nodules or supraclavicular lymph nodes. This sample comprised tumor tissue, obtained at baseline. The receptors originated from a person aged 25 to 85 with non-small cell lung cancer.

The chain couples TRBV19 to TRBJ2-5; possible D gene TRBD1, 5 bases. The CDR3 length is 14 residues. Germline V lookup: CDR1 LNHDA, CDR2 SQIVND (reference sequence). Trimming removed 3 bases at V and 5 bases at J, with 13 bases between. CDR3 bases: TGTGCCAGTAGTATGGGGCAGGAATGGGAGACCCAGTACTTC. Encoded protein: CASSMGQEWETQYF.

The chain recombines TRBV7-8 with TRBJ2-7, with D possibly matching TRBD1 (6 bases). The CDR3 contains 13 residues. CDR1 is SGHVS and CDR2 is FQNEAQ in the germline V gene. V shed 1 base and J shed 4 bases, with 8 bases lying between them. CDR3 in amino acids: CASSLGGHYEQYF. CDR3 DNA: TGTGCCAGCAGCTTAGGGGGGCATTACGAGCAGTACTTC.

This sequence joins TRBV6-6 and TRBJ2-7; D remains ambiguous. Germline V lookup: CDR1 MNHNY, CDR2 SVGAGI (reference sequence). V was trimmed by 2 bases and J by 0 bases, leaving 14 bases between them. This CDR3 comprises 16 residues. Written as DNA, the CDR3 is TGTGCCAGCAGTTACACTGGCGTTGCGAGCTCCTACGAGCAGTACTTC. It specifies CASSYTGVASSYEQYF.

This clone was detected only a few times. The chain couples TRBV4-2 to TRBJ2-7; D is perhaps TRBD2 (6 bases). Deletions cut 4 bases from V and 1 base from J, with 11 bases between. The germline gives CDR1 LGHNA, CDR2 YNFKEQ. The CDR3 consists of 14 residues. This chain's CDR3 is CASSPGLRSYEQYF. DNA for the CDR3: TGTGCCAGCAGCCCGGGACTTCGTTCCTACGAGCAGTACTTC.

The chain has TRBV6-6 and TRBJ2-3; 7 bases match TRBD1. The CDR3 loop spans 16 amino acids. Trimming removed 6 bases from V and 2 bases from J; junction bases left unmatched: 11. Germline V gives CDR1 MNHNY, CDR2 SVGAGI (reference sequence). The CDR3 loop is CASRATGVFSTDTQYF. The CDR3 nucleotides read TGTGCCAGCAGAGCAACAGGGGTTTTTTCCACAGATACGCAGTATTTT.

The J gene is TRBJ1-6, the V gene TRBV11-2; 7 bases match TRBD1. The CDR3 runs to 17 residues. After removal of 5 bases from V and 8 bases from J, the junction contained 15 bases not matched to a gene. Germline V lookup: CDR1 SGHAT, CDR2 FQNNGV. The CDR3 is CASSLGVDKGGYSPLHF. CDR3 coding DNA: TGTGCCAGCAGCCTAGGGGTCGATAAAGGGGGCTATTCACCCCTCCACTTT. The variable domain in full, with the rest retrieved from reference TRBV11-2 and TRBJ1-6, is EAGVAQSPRYKIIEKRQSVAFWCNPISGHATLYWYQQILGQGPKLLIQFQNNGVVDDSQLPKDRFSAERLKGVDSTLKIQPAKLEDSAVYLCASSLGVDKGGYSPLHFGNGTRLTVT.

The sample holds a few counts of this clone. V usage is TRBV5-5 and J usage is TRBJ1-2, with 8 nucleotides matching TRBD1. The CDR3 has 15 residues. The V gene end was trimmed by 4 bases and the J gene end by 2 bases; junction bases not matched to a gene: 7. The germline CDR1 and CDR2 sequences are SGHKS and YYEKEE (reference sequence). The CDR3 region has the DNA TGTGCCAGCAGCCAATCCAGGGGGCGCAACTATGGCTACACCTTC. Its protein product is CASSQSRGRNYGYTF.

V gene TRBV19 combines with J gene TRBJ2-2, with D perhaps being TRBD1 or TRBD2 (6 bases each). The CDR3 spans 15 residues. Trimming shortened V by 3 bases and J by 1 base, and 9 bases separated the two germline ends. CDR1 LNHDA and CDR2 SQIVND come from the germline V gene (reference sequence). CDR3 bases: TGTGCCAGTAGTATGGGGGGCTTGAACACCGGGGAGCTGTTTTTT. This sequence encodes CASSMGGLNTGELFF.

This chain connects TRBV9 to TRBJ2-7, with 7 bases fitting TRBD2. This CDR3 spans 14 amino acids. CDR1 and CDR2 (germline): SGDLS, YYNGEE. J was trimmed by 6 bases and V by 2 bases; bases with no gene match: 8. The CDR3: CASSVRLAVGEQYF. The CDR3 DNA sequence: TGTGCCAGCAGCGTCAGACTAGCCGTTGGCGAGCAGTACTTC.

This chain uses TRBV4-3 with TRBJ1-1; D is unresolved. This CDR3 spans 15 amino acids. V was clipped by 0 bases and J by 7 bases, with 15 bases between them. Germline V CDR1 and CDR2: LGHNA, YSLEER. CDR3 protein: CASSQDYGGAGEAFF. CDR3 in DNA: TGCGCCAGCAGCCAAGATTATGGAGGCGCAGGTGAAGCTTTCTTT.

CDR3 nucleotides: TGTGCCAGTAGTATGGGGCTAGCTCAAGAGACCCAGTACTTC. Protein product: CASSMGLAQETQYF. The chain couples TRBV19 to TRBJ2-5; D may correspond to TRBD1 or TRBD2 (5 bases each). Germline V lookup: CDR1 LNHDA, CDR2 SQIVND (reference sequence). V lost 3 bases and J lost 2, with 10 bases in between. This CDR3 has 14 residues.

The genes are TRBV6-5 and TRBJ1-5; 11 positions match TRBD1. The V segment lost 5 bases and the J segment 7 bases; nucleotides outside the gene matches: 4. CDR3 length: 14 amino acids. Germline V gene sequence: CDR1 MNHEY, CDR2 SVGAGI. The CDR3 protein is CASSDRTGGQPQHF. In DNA, the CDR3 is TGTGCCAGCAGTGATCGGACAGGGGGCCAGCCCCAGCATTTT.

The chain joins TRBV7-2 to TRBJ2-7; D unresolved. Trimming stripped 2 bases from V and 6 bases from J, with 14 bases between. The CDR3 totals 14 residues. Germline CDR1 is SGHTA and CDR2 is FQGNSA. The CDR3 loop is CASSLSTLRVEQYF. CDR3 in DNA: TGTGCCAGCAGCTTATCGACTCTTAGGGTCGAGCAGTACTTC.

This clone was found a few times. The chain recombines TRBV7-9 with TRBJ1-3, with no clear D. CDR1 is SEHNR, CDR2 FQNEAQ, per germline (reference sequence). V lost 9 bases and J lost 0, with 15 bases in between. The CDR3 is made up of 15 amino acids. The CDR3 DNA follows: TGTGCCAGGTCAGGAGGGAACTACTCTGGAAACACCATATATTTT. As protein: CARSGGNYSGNTIYF.

As DNA, the CDR3 is TGTGCCAGCAGCTCCCGGGACAGGGGATACGAGCAGTACTTC. Its protein is CASSSRDRGYEQYF. The gene calls are TRBV11-1 and TRBJ2-7; 10 nucleotides line up with TRBD1. This CDR3 comprises 14 residues. Looked up from germline, CDR1 is SGHAT and CDR2 is FQDESV (reference sequence). Losses at the gene ends were 4 bases for V and 4 bases for J; bases not matched to a gene: 4.

V usage is TRBV5-5 and J usage is TRBJ1-2; 7 bases are shared with TRBD1. CDR3 size: 15 residues. Germline V gives CDR1 SGHKS, CDR2 YYEKEE (reference sequence). The V and J ends lost 3 bases and 4 bases, in that order; junction bases with no gene match: 9. CDR3 DNA: TGTGCCAGCAGCTACGTAGGACAGGAAGGCTATGGCTACACCTTC. Protein sequence: CASSYVGQEGYGYTF.

In this sample, this clone turned up once. The chain has TRBV9 and TRBJ2-1, with a possible D match to TRBD2 (5 bases). The CDR3 extends over 15 amino acids. V was pared by 0 bases and J by 3 bases, with 10 bases between. CDR1 is SGDLS, CDR2 YYNGEE, per germline. CDR3 loop: CASSVGLGGYNEQFF. The CDR3 DNA reads TGTGCCAGCAGCGTAGGTCTTGGAGGCTACAATGAGCAGTTCTTC.

The CDR3 is CARSPQPTGPSSSGANVLTF. CDR3 sequence (DNA): TGTGCCAGAAGCCCCCAGCCGACAGGGCCTTCATCCTCTGGGGCCAACGTCCTGACTTTC. The chain is built from TRBV5-3 and TRBJ2-6; 7 bases line up with TRBD1. TRBV5-3 is an ORF, with its function uncertain. V shed 4 bases and J 0 bases; nucleotides not matched to a gene: 16. The CDR3 is 20 residues long.

The V call is TRBV15, the J call TRBJ2-3, with D perhaps matching TRBD2 (5 bases). The CDR3 totals 15 residues. V was shortened by 6 bases and J by 2 bases, with 15 bases between the two germline ends. In germline, CDR1 is LNHNV, CDR2 YYDKDF (reference sequence). This CDR3 reads CATSSRELHTDTQYF. CDR3 nucleotide sequence: TGTGCCACCAGTTCTCGGGAACTACACACAGATACGCAGTATTTT.

The chain recombines TRBV5-4 with TRBJ2-1; either TRBD1 or TRBD2 may fit D (5 bases each). V lost 4 bases and J 8 bases, leaving 10 bases between the germline ends. The CDR3 is 12 amino acids. Germline V gives CDR1 SGHNT, CDR2 YYREEE (reference sequence). CDR3 sequence reads: CASSLLGDEQFF. The CDR3, as DNA: TGTGCCAGCAGCCTGCTGGGGGATGAGCAGTTCTTC.